This passage covers 3 T cell receptor beta chains from one sample sequenced in a study of molecular identifiers for immune sequencing clone quantification (dated by TCRdb to 2017 to 2018). Receptors were amplified or captured by PCR. Sequencing took place on a NextSeq 500. TCRdb applied fastp at Q25 and MiXCR to the public reads, then kept only in-frame beta chains. Merged by CDR3 protein, the rows form single entries marked with the most common genes and DNA. For this sample there are some 680,000 distinct CDR3 sequences; about 25% appear just once. The ten largest clones take up about 0.84% of the sample. Source material: naive CD8+ T cells from blood, with Jurkat cell RNA spiked in. This specimen's cell subset or site label, per the study, means: FACS-sorted CD8+CD4-CCR7+CD45RA+ naive T cells. All receptors derive from a human donor in good health. Some libraries in this study had Jurkat cell RNA spiked in.

Many counts were recorded for this clonotype. The chain couples TRBV20-1 to TRBJ2-7; 15 nucleotides line up with TRBD2. The ends lost 3 bases at V and 4 bases at J; junction bases unmatched: 1. In germline, CDR1 is DFQATT, CDR2 SNEGSKA (reference sequence). The CDR3 spans 14 residues. DNA of the CDR3: TGCAGTGCTAGGGGACTAGCGGGGGGATACGAGCAGTACTTC. Residues: CSARGLAGGYEQYF.

This clonotype was picked up many times. The gene calls are TRBV11-2 and TRBJ2-3, with 12 bases that match TRBD1. The CDR3 extends over 20 amino acids. V shed 6 bases and J 2 bases; nucleotides not matched to a gene: 18. Germline V gives CDR1 SGHAT, CDR2 FQNNGV. The CDR3 bases are TGTGCCAGCAGAATAAGGGACAGGGGGCGAAATCTTGGTATCACAGATACGCAGTATTTT. Protein product: CASRIRDRGRNLGITDTQYF.

This clonotype was detected many times. The chain links TRBV7-2 to TRBJ1-6; D is unclear. The CDR3 sequence is 11 residues long. V was cut by 0 bases and J by 13 bases, with 4 bases left in between. Germline lookup yields CDR1 SGHTA and CDR2 FQGNSA. In DNA, the CDR3 is TGTGCCAGCAGCTTAGCCCAGCCCCTCCACTTT. Translation: CASSLAQPLHF. Using reference TRBV7-2 and TRBJ1-6 for the parts outside the CDR3, the full variable domain is GAGVSQSPSNKVTEKGKDVELRCDPISGHTALYWYRQSLGQGLEFLIYFQGNSAPDKSGLPSDRFSAERTGGSVSTLTIQRTQQEDSAVYLCASSLAQPLHFGNGTRLTVT.